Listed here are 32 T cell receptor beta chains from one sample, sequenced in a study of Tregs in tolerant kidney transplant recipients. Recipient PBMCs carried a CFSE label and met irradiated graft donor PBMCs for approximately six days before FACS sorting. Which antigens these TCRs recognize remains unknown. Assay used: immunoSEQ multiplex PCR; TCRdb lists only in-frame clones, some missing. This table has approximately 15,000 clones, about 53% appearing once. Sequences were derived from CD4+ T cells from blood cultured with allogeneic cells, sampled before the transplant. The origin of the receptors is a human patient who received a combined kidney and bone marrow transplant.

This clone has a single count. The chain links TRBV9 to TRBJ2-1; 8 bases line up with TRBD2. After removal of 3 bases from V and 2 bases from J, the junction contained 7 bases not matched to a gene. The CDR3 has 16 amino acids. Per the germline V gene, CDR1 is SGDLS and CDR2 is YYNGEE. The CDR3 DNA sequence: TGTGCCAGCAGCGGGAAAGCGGGAGCCCCCTACAATGAGCAGTTCTTC. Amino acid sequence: CASSGKAGAPYNEQFF.

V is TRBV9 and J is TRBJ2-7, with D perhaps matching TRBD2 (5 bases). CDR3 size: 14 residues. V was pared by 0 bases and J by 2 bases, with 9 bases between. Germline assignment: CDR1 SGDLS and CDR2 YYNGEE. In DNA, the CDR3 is TGTGCCAGCAGCGTAGCGGACTGGGCCTACGAGCAGTACTTC. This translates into CASSVADWAYEQYF.

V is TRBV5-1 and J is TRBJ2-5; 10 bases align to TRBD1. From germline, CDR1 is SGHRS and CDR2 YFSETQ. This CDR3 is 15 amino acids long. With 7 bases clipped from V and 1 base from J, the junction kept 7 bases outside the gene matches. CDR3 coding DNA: TGCGCCAGCTCACCCGGGACAGGGGCCCAAGAGACCCAGTACTTC. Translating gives CASSPGTGAQETQYF.

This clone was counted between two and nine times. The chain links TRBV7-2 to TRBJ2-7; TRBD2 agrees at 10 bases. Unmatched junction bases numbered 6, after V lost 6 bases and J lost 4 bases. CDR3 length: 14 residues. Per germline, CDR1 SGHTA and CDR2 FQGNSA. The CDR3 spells CASRSSGRSYEQYF. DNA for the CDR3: TGTGCCAGCAGGTCTAGCGGGAGATCTTACGAGCAGTACTTC.

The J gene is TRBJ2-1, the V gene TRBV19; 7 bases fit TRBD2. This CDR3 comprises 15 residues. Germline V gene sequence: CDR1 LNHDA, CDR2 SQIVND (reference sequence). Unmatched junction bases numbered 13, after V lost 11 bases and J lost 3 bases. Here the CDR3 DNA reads TGTGCCTCTCGAATATGGGGGAGGGGCTACAATGAGCAGTTCTTC. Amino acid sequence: CASRIWGRGYNEQFF.

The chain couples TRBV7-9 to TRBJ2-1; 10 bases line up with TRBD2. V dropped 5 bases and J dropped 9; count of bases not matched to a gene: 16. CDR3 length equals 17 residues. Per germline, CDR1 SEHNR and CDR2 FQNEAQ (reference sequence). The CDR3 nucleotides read TGTGCCAGCAGCCCCCGACTTAGCGGGAGGAAATTTAGTGAGCAGTTCTTC. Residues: CASSPRLSGRKFSEQFF.

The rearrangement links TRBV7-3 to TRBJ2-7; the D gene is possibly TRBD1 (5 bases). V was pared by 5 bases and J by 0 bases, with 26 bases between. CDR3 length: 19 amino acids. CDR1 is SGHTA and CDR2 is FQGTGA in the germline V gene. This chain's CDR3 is CASSPPWRQGFSYSYEQYF. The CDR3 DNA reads TGTGCCAGCAGCCCTCCTTGGCGGCAGGGTTTCTCTTACTCCTACGAGCAGTACTTC.

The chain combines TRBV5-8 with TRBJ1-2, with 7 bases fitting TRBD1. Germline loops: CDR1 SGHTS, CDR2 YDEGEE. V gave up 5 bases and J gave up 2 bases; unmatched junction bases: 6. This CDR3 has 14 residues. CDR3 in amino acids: CASRARGSNYGYTF. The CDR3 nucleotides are TGTGCCAGCAGGGCCAGGGGGTCAAACTATGGCTACACCTTC.

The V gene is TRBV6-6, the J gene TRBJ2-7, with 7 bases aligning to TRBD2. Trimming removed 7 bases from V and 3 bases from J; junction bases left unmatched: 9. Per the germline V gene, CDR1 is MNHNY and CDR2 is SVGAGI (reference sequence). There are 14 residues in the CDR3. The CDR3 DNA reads TGTGCCAGCAAGGTTGCGGGGGACCTCTACGAGCAGTACTTC. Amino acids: CASKVAGDLYEQYF.

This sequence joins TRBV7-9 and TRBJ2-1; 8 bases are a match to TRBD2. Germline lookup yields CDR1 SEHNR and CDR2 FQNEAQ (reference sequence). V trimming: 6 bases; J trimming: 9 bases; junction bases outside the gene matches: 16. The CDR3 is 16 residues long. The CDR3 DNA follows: TGTGCCAGCAGACCCAAACCGGGACTAGTAATCAGTGAGCAGTTCTTC. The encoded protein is CASRPKPGLVISEQFF.

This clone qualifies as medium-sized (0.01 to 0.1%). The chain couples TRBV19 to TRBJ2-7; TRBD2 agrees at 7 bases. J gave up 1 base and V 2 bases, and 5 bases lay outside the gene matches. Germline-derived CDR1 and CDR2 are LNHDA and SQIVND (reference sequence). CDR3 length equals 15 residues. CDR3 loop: CASSISLAESYEQYF. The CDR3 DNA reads TGTGCCAGTAGTATATCCCTAGCGGAGTCCTACGAGCAGTACTTC.

DNA of the CDR3: TGTGCCAGCAGCCCCGGGGGAGGGACGGGAGAGCAGTACTTC. It translates to CASSPGGGTGEQYF. The genes are TRBV7-9 and TRBJ2-7, with TRBD2 matching over 7 bases. Unmatched junction bases numbered 11, after V lost 5 bases and J lost 7 bases. The germline gives CDR1 SEHNR, CDR2 FQNEAQ (reference sequence). This CDR3 spans 14 amino acids.

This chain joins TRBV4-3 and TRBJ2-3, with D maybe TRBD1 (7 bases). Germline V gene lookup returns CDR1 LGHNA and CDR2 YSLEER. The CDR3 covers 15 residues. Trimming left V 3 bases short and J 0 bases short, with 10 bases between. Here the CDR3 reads CASSHSGGSTDTQYF. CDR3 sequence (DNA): TGCGCCAGCAGCCACTCAGGGGGGAGCACAGATACGCAGTATTTT.

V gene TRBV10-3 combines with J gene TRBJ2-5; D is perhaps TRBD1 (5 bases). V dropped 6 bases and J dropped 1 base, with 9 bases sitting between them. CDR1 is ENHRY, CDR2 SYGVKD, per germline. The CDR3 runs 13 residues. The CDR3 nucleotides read TGTGCCATCAGCGAAAGGGGCCAAGAGACCCAGTACTTC. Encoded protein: CAISERGQETQYF.

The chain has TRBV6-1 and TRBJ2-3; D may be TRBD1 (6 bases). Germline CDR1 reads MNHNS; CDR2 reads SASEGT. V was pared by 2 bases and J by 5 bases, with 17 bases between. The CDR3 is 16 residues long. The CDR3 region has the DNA TGTGCCAGCAGTGAACTTGGGGGCAGAGCAGTAGATACGCAGTATTTT. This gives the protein CASSELGGRAVDTQYF.

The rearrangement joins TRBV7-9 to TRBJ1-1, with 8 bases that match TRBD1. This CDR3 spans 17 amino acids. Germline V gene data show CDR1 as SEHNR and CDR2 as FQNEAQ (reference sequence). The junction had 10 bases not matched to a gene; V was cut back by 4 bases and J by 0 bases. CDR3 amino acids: CASSYPGTGLLNTEAFF. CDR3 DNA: TGTGCCAGCAGCTACCCCGGGACAGGACTCCTGAACACTGAAGCTTTCTTT.

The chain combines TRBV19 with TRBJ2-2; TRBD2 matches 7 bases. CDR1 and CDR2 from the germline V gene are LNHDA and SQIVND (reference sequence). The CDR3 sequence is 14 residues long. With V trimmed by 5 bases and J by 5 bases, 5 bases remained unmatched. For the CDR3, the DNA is TGTGCCAGTAGTGGGAGGGGTGATACCGGGGAGCTGTTTTTT. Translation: CASSGRGDTGELFF.

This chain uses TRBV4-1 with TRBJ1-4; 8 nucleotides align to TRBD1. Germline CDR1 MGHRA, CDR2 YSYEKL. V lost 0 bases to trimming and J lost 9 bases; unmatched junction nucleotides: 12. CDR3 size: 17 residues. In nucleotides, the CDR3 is TGCGCCAGCAGCCAAGATCTCGGGACAGGACGGGCTAAAAAACTGTTTTTT. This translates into CASSQDLGTGRAKKLFF.

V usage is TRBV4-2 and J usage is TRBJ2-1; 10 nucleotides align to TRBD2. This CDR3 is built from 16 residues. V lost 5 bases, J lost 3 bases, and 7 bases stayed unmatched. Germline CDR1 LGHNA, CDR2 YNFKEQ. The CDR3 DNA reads TGTGCCAGCAGCTTATCACTAGCGGGGAACTACAATGAGCAGTTCTTC. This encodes CASSLSLAGNYNEQFF.

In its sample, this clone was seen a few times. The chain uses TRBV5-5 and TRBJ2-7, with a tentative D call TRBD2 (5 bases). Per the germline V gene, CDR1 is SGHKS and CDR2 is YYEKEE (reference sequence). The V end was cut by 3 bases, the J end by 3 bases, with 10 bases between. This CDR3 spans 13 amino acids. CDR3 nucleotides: TGTGCCAGCAGCTACTGGACTGACTACGAGCAGTACTTC. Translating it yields CASSYWTDYEQYF.

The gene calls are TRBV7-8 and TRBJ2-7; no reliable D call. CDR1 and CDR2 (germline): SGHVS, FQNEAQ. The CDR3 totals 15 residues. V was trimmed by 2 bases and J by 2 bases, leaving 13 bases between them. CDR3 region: CASSLYWQVTYEQYF. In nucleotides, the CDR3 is TGTGCCAGCAGCTTATATTGGCAGGTAACCTACGAGCAGTACTTC.

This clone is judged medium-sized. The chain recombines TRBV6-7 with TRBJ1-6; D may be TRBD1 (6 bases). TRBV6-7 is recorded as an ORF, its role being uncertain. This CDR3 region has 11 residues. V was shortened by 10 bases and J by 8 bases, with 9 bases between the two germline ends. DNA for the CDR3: TGTGCCAACACAGGGTATTCACCCCTCCACTTT. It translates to CANTGYSPLHF.

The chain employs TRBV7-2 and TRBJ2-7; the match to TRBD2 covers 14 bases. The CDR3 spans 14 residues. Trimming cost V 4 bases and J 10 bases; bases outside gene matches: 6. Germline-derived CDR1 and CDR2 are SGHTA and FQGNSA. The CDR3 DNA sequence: TGTGCCAGCAGCTCTCGGACTAGCGGGGGGCCCCAGTACTTC. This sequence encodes CASSSRTSGGPQYF.

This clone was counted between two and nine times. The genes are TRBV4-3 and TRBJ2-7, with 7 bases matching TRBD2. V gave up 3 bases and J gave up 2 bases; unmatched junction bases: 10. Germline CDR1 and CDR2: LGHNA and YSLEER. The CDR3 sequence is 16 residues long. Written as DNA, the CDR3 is TGCGCCAGCAGCCATAGAGTTTCCGGGACTACCTACGAGCAGTACTTC. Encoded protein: CASSHRVSGTTYEQYF.

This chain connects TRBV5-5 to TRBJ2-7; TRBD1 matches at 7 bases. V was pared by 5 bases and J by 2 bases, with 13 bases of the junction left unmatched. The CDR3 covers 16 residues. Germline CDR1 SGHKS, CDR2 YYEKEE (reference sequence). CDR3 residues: CASRTQTTGAAYEQYF. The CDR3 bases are TGTGCCAGCAGAACACAAACAACAGGGGCCGCCTACGAGCAGTACTTC.

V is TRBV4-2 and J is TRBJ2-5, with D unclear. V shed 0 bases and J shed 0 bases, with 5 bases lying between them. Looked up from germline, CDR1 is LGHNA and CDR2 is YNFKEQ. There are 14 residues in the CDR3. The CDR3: CASSQESYQETQYF. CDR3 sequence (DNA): TGTGCCAGCAGCCAAGAGTCCTACCAAGAGACCCAGTACTTC.

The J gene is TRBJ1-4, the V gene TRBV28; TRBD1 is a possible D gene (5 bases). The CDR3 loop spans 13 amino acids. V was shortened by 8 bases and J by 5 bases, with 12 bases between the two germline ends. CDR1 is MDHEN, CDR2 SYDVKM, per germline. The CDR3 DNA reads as TGTGCCAGCTGGACACCATTAAATGAAAAACTGTTTTTT. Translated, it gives CASWTPLNEKLFF.

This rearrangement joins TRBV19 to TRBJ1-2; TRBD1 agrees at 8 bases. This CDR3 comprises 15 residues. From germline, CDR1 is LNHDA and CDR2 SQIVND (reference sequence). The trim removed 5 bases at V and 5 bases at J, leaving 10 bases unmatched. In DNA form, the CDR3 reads TGTGCCAGTAGTCTAACCGGACAGGGAGGATATGGCTACACCTTC. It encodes CASSLTGQGGYGYTF.

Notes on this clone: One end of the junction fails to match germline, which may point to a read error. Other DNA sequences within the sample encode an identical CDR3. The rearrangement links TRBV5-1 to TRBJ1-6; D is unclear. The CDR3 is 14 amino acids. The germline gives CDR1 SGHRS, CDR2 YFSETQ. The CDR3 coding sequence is TGCGCCAGCAGCACCGGGTCCTATAATTCCCCCCTCCACTTT. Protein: CASSTGSYNSPLHF.

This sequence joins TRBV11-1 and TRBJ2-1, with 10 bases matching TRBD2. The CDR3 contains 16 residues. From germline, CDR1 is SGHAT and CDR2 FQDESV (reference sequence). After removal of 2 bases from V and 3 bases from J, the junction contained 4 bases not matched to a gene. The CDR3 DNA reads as TGTGCCAGCAGCTTATCACTAGCGGGGAACTACAATGAGCAGTTCTTC. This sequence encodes CASSLSLAGNYNEQFF.

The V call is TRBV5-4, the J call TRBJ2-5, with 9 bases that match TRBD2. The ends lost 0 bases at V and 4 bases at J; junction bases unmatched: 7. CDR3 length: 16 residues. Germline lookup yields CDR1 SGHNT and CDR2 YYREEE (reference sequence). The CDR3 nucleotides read TGTGCCAGCAGCTTGGGAGGCGGGGGGGAGGGAGAGACCCAGTACTTC. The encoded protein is CASSLGGGGEGETQYF.

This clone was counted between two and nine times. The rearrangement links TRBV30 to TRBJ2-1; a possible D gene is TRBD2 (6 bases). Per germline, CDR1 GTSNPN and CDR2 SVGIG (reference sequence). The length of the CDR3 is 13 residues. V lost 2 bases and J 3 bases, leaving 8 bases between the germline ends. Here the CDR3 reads CAWSRDFYNEQFF. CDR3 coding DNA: TGTGCCTGGAGTAGGGACTTCTACAATGAGCAGTTCTTC.